The present T cell receptor (beta chain) was sequenced within a study of T cell responses to AZD1222 COVID-19 vaccine. V lost 5 bases, J lost 5 bases, and 7 bases stayed unmatched. The germline gives CDR1 SGHAT, CDR2 FQNNGV. The CDR3 sequence is 15 residues long. This clone turned up a few times. Measured with immunoSEQ multiplex PCR; TCRdb has only the in-frame clones, and not every one. The sample consists of around 63,000 clones, roughly 85% of them appearing once. The specimen was peripheral blood, collected on day 0 of AZD1222 vaccination. The chain is built from TRBV11-2 and TRBJ1-5; 9 bases line up with TRBD1. The sequence derives from an adult in good health. The CDR3 region is CASSQGQGPDQPQHF. Here the CDR3 DNA reads TGTGCCAGCAGCCAGGGACAGGGCCCCGATCAGCCCCAGCATTTT.